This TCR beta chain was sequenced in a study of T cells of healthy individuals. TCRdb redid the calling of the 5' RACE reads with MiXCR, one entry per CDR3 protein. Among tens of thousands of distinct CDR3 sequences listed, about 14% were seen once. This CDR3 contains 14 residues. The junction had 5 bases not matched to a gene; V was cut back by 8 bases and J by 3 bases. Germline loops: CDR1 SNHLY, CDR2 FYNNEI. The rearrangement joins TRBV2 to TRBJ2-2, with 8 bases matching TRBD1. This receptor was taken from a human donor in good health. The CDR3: CASVGTGDTGELFF. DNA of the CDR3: TGTGCCAGCGTTGGGACAGGTGACACCGGGGAGCTGTTTTTT.